The next 10 T cell receptor beta chains were all read from a single sample in a study of radiotherapy plus CTLA-4 blockade in lung cancer listed by TCRdb under 2018. The library was generated by the immunoSEQ multiplex PCR assay. Not all clones reach the TCRdb copy of this immuneACCESS table, which keeps in-frame sequences only. Checked studies attribute under half of the gap to unresolved V genes and leave the rest unexplained. The sample table contains about 59,000 clones; only one count was recorded for around 68% of them. The ten largest clones capture about 8.5% of the sample. The source material was peripheral blood, sampled from a patient treated with radiotherapy plus ipilimumab. These receptors originate from a human donor with non-small cell lung cancer whose response to radiotherapy plus ipilimumab could not be evaluated.

This chain connects TRBV7-2 to TRBJ2-2; TRBD2 aligns across 8 bases. Germline V CDR1 and CDR2: SGHTA, FQGNSA. The CDR3 consists of 15 residues. The J segment lost 4 bases and the V segment lost 3 bases, leaving 4 bases of the junction unmatched. CDR3 DNA sequence: TGTGCCAGCAGCTTTGGACTAGCTGGCACCGGGGAGCTGTTTTTT. Amino acids: CASSFGLAGTGELFF.

V and J are TRBV7-2 and TRBJ2-7; 10 bases align to TRBD2. This CDR3 is built from 17 residues. Germline values: CDR1 SGHTA, CDR2 FQGNSA. V lost 1 base to trimming and J lost 0 bases; unmatched junction nucleotides: 6. CDR3 protein: CASSLDVPSGSSYEQYF. In DNA, the CDR3 is TGTGCCAGCAGCTTAGACGTCCCTAGCGGGAGCTCCTACGAGCAGTACTTC.

V is TRBV28 and J is TRBJ1-5, with 7 bases aligning to TRBD1. Germline CDR1 and CDR2: MDHEN and SYDVKM. With 5 bases clipped from V and 0 bases from J, the junction kept 16 bases outside the gene matches. The CDR3 extends over 19 amino acids. The CDR3 is CASSAALGRGLYSNQPQHF. CDR3 DNA: TGTGCCAGCAGTGCCGCACTGGGCAGGGGGTTGTATAGCAATCAGCCCCAGCATTTT.

This clone turned up a few times. This chain connects TRBV9 to TRBJ1-4, with 7 bases that match TRBD1. From germline, CDR1 is SGDLS and CDR2 YYNGEE. J lost 8 bases, V lost 0 bases, and 1 base had no gene match. The length of the CDR3 is 13 residues. The chain's CDR3 is CASSVGGGEKLFF. The CDR3 nucleotides read TGTGCCAGCAGCGTAGGAGGGGGCGAAAAACTGTTTTTT.

A remark on this clone: In the same sample, other DNA sequences code for this CDR3. The rearrangement links TRBV18 to TRBJ2-5, with D tentatively TRBD1 (6 bases). Deletions cut 6 bases from V and 4 bases from J, with 15 bases between. CDR1 KGHSH and CDR2 LQKENI come from the germline V gene. This CDR3 comprises 14 residues. The CDR3 is CASSPRRGGETQYF. The CDR3 DNA is TGTGCCAGCTCCCCCCGCCGAGGGGGAGAGACCCAGTACTTC.

This clone was seen once. The chain recombines TRBV7-9 with TRBJ2-7; tentatively, D is TRBD1 (6 bases). CDR3 size: 13 residues. Germline assignment: CDR1 SEHNR and CDR2 FQNEAQ (reference sequence). V lost 5 bases, J lost 5 bases, and 13 bases lay in between. CDR3 region: CASSGRGDNEQYF. As DNA, the CDR3 is TGTGCCAGCAGCGGCAGGGGCGACAACGAGCAGTACTTC.

The chain combines TRBV5-1 with TRBJ2-7; 9 positions agree with TRBD2. Germline values: CDR1 SGHRS, CDR2 YFSETQ. J gave up 5 bases and V 2 bases, and 5 bases lay outside the gene matches. The CDR3 is made up of 14 amino acids. For the CDR3, the DNA is TGCGCCAGCAGCTTTCAGACTAGCGGCGACGAGCAGTACTTC. Translation gives CASSFQTSGDEQYF.

This rearrangement joins TRBV7-3 to TRBJ2-1; 8 nucleotides align to TRBD2. The CDR3 is 16 residues long. V lost 5 bases and J lost 2; bases outside the gene matches: 8. In germline, CDR1 is SGHTA, CDR2 FQGTGA. The CDR3 DNA follows: TGTGCCAGCAGCCCAACCACTAGCGGAACCTACAATGAGCAGTTCTTC. It is translated as CASSPTTSGTYNEQFF.

This clone was seen a few times. The rearrangement joins TRBV5-1 to TRBJ1-2; D unclear. The V end lost 0 bases, the J end lost 6 bases, and 12 bases lay between the germline ends. This CDR3 region has 14 residues. Germline values: CDR1 SGHRS, CDR2 YFSETQ. The CDR3 nucleotides read TGCGCCAGCAGCTTGGGGGCAGCGGGAGATGGCTACACCTTC. Translation: CASSLGAAGDGYTF.

With respect to this clone: Other DNA sequences in the same sample also yield this CDR3. V usage is TRBV18 and J usage is TRBJ1-4; D ambiguous. The ends were cut back, 3 bases at V and 8 bases at J, with 7 bases in the middle. Germline CDR1 reads KGHSH; CDR2 reads LQKENI. The CDR3 consists of 12 residues. Written as DNA, the CDR3 is TGTGCCAGCTCACCCACGGAGGAAAAACTGTTTTTT. Translation gives CASSPTEEKLFF.